The present entry profiles one TCR beta chain with its context. Its antigen is currently unknown. This entry belongs to a study of shared clonotypes between healthy human individuals. On the study more broadly: Per donor, CD8 memory used one plate, CD8 naive used two, CD4 memory used three and CD4 naive used three.

General study results and limits: For naive CD4 cells, roughly 5% of clonotypes were shared across a handful of donors.

The CDR3 runs 14 residues. Trimming at V came to 5 bases and at J to 5 bases, leaving 7 bases not matched to a gene. CDR1 is KGHSH, CDR2 LQKENI, per germline. This table comes from immunoSEQ multiplex PCR, and its TCRdb copy is limited to in-frame clones, with some not included. The sample lists hundreds of thousands of clones; approximately 79% were seen once. The sample consisted of memory CD4+ T cells sorted from blood. Indicated subset: CD45RA-negative fraction. J is TRBJ2-7 and V is TRBV18; 9 nucleotides line up with TRBD1. This TCR was sampled from a woman aged 25 to 39 in good health. The chain's CDR3 is CASSIRDRVNEQYF. DNA of the CDR3: TGTGCCAGCTCAATCCGGGACAGGGTCAACGAGCAGTACTTC.